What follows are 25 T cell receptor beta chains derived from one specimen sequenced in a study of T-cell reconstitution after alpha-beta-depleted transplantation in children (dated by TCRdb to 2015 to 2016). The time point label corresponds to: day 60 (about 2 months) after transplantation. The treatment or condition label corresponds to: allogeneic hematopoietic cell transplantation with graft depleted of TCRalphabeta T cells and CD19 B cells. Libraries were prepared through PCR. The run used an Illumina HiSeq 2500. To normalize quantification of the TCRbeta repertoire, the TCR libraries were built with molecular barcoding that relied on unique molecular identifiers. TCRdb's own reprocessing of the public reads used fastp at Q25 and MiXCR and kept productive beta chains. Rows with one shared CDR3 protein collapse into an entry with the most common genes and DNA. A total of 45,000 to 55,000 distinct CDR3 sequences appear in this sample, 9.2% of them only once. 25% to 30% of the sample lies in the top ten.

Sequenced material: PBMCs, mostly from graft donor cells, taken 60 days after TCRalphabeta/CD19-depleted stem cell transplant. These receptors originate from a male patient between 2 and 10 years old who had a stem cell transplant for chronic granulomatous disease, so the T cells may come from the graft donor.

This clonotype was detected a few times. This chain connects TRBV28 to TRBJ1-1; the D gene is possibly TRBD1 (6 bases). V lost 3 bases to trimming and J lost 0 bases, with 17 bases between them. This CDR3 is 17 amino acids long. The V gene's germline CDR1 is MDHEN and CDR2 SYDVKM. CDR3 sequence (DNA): TGTGCCAGCAGTTTGAGGAGGGGGGTCAAGATGAACACTGAAGCTTTCTTT. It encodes CASSLRRGVKMNTEAFF.

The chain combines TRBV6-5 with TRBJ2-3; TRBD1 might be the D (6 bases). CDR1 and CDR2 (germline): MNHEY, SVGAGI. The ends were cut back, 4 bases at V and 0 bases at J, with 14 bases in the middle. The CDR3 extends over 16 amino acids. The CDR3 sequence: CASSSPEQGSTDTQYF. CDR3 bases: TGTGCCAGCAGTTCACCGGAACAGGGTAGCACAGATACGCAGTATTTT.

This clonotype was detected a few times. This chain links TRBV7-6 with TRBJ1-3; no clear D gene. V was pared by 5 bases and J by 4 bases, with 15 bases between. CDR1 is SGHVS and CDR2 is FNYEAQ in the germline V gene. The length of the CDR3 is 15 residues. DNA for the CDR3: TGTGCCAGCAGCCCCTCCCCAGCGTCCGGAAACACCATATATTTT. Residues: CASSPSPASGNTIYF. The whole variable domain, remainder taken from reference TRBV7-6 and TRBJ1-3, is GAGVSQSPRYKVTKRGQDVALRCDPISGHVSLYWYRQALGQGPEFLTYFNYEAQQDKSGLPNDRFSAERPEGSISTLTIQRTEQRDSAMYRCASSPSPASGNTIYFGEGSWLTVV.

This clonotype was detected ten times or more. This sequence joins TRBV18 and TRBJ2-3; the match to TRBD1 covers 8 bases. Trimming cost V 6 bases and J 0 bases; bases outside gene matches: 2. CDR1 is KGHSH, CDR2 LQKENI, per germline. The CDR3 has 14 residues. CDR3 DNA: TGTGCCAGCTCCGGACAGGGAAGCACAGATACGCAGTATTTT. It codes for CASSGQGSTDTQYF.

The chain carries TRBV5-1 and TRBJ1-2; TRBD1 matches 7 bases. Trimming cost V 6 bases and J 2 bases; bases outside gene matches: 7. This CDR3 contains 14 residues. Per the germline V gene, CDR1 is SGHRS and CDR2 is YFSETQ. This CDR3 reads CASNHRTGNYGYTF. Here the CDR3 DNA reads TGCGCCAGCAACCACCGGACAGGAAACTATGGCTACACCTTC. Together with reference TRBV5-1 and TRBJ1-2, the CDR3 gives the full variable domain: KAGVTQTPRYLIKTRGQQVTLSCSPISGHRSVSWYQQTPGQGLQFLFEYFSETQRNKGNFPGRFSGRQFSNSRSEMNVSTLELGDSALYLCASNHRTGNYGYTFGSGTRLTVV.

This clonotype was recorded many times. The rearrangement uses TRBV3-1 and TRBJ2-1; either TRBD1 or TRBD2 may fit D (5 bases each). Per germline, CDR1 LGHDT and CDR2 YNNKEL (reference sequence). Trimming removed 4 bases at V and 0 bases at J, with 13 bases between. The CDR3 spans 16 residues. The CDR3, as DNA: TGTGCCAGCAGCCCTCGGGGCTCCAGCTCCTACAATGAGCAGTTCTTC. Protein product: CASSPRGSSSYNEQFF.

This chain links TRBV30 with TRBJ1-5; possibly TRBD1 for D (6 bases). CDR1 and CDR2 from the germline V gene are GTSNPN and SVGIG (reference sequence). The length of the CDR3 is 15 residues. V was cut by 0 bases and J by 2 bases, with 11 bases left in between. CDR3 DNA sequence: TGTGCCTGGAGTGTAAAGGGGGGCGGCAATCAGCCCCAGCATTTT. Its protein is CAWSVKGGGNQPQHF.

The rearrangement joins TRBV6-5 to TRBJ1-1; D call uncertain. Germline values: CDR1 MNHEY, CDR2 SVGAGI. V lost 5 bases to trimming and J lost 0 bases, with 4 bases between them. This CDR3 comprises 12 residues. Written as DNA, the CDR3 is TGTGCCAGCAGTAGCGTGAACACTGAAGCTTTCTTT. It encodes CASSSVNTEAFF.

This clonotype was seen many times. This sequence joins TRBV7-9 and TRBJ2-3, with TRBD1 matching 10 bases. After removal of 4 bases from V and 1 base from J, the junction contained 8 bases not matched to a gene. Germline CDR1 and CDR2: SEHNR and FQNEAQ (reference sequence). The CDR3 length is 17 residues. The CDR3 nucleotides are TGTGCCAGCAGCTCAACGACCGGGACAGGGGGCACAGATACGCAGTATTTT. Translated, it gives CASSSTTGTGGTDTQYF.

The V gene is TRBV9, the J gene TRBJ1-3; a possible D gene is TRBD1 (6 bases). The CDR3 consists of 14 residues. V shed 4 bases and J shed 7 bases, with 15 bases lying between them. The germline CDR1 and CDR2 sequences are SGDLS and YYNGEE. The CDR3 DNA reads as TGTGCCAGCAGCTCCCTAGGGGGGATCAACACCATATATTTT. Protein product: CASSSLGGINTIYF.

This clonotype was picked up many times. The CDR3 here is CASSDRGQGADTQYF. CDR3 bases: TGCGCCAGCAGTGACCGCGGACAGGGCGCAGATACGCAGTATTTT. The chain combines TRBV10-2 with TRBJ2-3, with TRBD1 matching 8 bases. CDR1 is WSHSY, CDR2 SAAADI, per germline. The CDR3 runs 15 residues. Trimming took 3 bases from V and 4 from J; bases not matched to a gene: 6.

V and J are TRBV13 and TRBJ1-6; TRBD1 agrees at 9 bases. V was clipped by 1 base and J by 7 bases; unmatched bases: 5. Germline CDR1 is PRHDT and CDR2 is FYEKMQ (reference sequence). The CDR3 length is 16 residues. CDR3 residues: CASSLVGTGPNSPLHF. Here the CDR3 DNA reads TGTGCCAGCAGCTTAGTTGGGACAGGGCCGAATTCACCCCTCCACTTT.

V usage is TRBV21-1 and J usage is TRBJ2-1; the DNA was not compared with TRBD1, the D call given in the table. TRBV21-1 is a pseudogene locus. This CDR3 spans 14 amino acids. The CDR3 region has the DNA TGTGCCAGCAGCCTCCGGGACAGGGACAATGAGCAGTTCTTC. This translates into CASSLRDRDNEQFF.

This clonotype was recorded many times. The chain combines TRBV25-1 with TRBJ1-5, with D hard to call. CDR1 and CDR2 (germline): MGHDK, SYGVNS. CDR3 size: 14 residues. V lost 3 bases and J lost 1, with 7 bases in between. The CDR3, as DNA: TGTGCCAGCAGTGAGCATGGCAGCAATCAGCCCCAGCATTTT. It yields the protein CASSEHGSNQPQHF.

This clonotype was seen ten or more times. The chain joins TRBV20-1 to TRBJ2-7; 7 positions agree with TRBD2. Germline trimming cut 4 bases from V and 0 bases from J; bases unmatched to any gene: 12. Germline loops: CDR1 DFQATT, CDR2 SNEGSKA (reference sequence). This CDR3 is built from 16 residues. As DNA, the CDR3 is TGCAGTGCTATTGCTCTAGCGGTAACGAGCTCCTACGAGCAGTACTTC. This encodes CSAIALAVTSSYEQYF.

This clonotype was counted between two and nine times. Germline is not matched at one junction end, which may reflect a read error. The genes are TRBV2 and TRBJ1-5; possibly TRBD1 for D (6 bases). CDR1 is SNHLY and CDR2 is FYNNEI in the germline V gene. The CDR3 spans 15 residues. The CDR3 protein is CASSFDQGSNHPQHF. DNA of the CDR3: TGTGCCAGCAGCTTCGACCAGGGGAGCAATCACCCCCAGCATTTT.

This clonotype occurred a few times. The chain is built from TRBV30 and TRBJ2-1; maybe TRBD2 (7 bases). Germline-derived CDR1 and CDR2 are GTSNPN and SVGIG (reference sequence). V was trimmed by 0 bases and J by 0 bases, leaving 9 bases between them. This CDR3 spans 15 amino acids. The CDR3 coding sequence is TGTGCCTGGAGTGTGCGGGGGCCCTCCTACAATGAGCAGTTCTTC. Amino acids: CAWSVRGPSYNEQFF. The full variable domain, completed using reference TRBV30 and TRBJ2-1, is SQTIHQWPATLVQPVGSPLSLECTVEGTSNPNLYWYRQAAGRGLQLLFYSVGIGQISSEVPQNLSASRPQDRQFILSSKKLLLSDSGFYLCAWSVRGPSYNEQFFGPGTRLTVL.

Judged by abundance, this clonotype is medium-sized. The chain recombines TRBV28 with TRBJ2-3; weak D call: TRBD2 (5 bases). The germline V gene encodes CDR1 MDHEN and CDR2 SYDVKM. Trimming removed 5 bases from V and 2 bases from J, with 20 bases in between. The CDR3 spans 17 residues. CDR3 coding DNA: TGTGCCAGCAGTGGCCCCTGGCAGGAGGACCCCACAGATACGCAGTATTTT. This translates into CASSGPWQEDPTDTQYF.

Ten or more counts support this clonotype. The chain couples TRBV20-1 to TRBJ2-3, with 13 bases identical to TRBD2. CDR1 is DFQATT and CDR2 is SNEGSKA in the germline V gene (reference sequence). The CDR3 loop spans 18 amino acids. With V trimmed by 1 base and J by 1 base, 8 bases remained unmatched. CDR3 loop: CSARARAGLAGGTDTQYF. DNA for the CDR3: TGCAGTGCTAGAGCCAGAGCAGGACTAGCGGGAGGCACAGATACGCAGTATTTT.

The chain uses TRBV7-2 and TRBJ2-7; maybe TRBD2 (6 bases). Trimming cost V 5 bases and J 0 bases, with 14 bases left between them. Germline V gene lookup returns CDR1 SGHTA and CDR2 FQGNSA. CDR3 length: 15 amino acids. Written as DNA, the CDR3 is TGTGCCAGCAGCCCCCGGGGGTTGAGCTCCTACGAGCAGTACTTC. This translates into CASSPRGLSSYEQYF.

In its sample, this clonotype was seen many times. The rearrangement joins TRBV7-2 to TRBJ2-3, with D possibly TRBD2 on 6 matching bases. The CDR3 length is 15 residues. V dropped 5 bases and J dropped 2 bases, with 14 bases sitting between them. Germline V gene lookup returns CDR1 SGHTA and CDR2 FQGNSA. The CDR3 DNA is TGTGCCAGCAGCCCCGGGGAGCGGGCCACAGATACGCAGTATTTT. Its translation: CASSPGERATDTQYF. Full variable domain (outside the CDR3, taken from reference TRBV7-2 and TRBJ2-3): GAGVSQSPSNKVTEKGKDVELRCDPISGHTALYWYRQSLGQGLEFLIYFQGNSAPDKSGLPSDRFSAERTGGSVSTLTIQRTQQEDSAVYLCASSPGERATDTQYFGPGTRLTVL.

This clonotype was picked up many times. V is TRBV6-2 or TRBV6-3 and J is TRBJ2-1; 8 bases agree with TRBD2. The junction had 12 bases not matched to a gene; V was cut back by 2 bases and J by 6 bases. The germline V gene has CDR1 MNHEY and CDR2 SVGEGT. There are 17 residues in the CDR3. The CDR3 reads CASSYLTGGELGNEQFF. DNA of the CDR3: TGTGCCAGCAGTTACCTGACGGGGGGGGAGTTGGGCAATGAGCAGTTCTTC.

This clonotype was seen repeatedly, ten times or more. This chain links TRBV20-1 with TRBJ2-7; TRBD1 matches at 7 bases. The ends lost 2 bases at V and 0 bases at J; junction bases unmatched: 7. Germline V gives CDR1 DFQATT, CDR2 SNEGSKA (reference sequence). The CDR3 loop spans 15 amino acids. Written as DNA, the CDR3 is TGCAGTGCTAGACCTGGGACAGCCGTCTCCTACGAGCAGTACTTC. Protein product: CSARPGTAVSYEQYF.

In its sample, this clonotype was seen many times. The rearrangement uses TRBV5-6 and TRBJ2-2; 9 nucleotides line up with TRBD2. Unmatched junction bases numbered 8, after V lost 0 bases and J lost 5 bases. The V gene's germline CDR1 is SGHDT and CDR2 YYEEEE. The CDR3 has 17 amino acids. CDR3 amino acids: CASSLALAGLRTGELFF. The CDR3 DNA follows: TGTGCCAGCAGCTTGGCACTAGCGGGTCTGAGGACCGGGGAGCTGTTTTTT.

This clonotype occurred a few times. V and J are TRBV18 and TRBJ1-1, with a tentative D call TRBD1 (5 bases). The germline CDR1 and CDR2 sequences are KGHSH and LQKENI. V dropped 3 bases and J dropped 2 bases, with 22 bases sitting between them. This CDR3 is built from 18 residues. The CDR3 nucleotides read TGTGCCAGCTCACCGGATTTGGGTTCATGGGACGGCAACACTGAAGCTTTCTTT. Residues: CASSPDLGSWDGNTEAFF.